A single sample is the source of the 4 T cell receptor beta chains below, sequenced in a study of response to subunit inactivated influenza vaccine. One entry per CDR3 protein results from TCRdb running MiXCR on the RT-PCR reads. The profile shows about 650,000 distinct CDR3 sequences, approximately 14% of them singletons. Sequencing was performed on PBMCs from blood, taken approximately 15 days before vaccination. The receptors derive from a man between 50 and 59 years old who received an inactivated influenza vaccine.

J is TRBJ2-1 and V is TRBV4-3; 13 bases align to TRBD2. J was trimmed by 5 bases and V by 4 bases; bases with no gene match: 17. This CDR3 spans 20 amino acids. Per the germline V gene, CDR1 is LGHNA and CDR2 is YSLEER. The CDR3 DNA is TGCGCCAGCAGCCCTAGGACTAGCGGGAGAGAAGTGGGTGCTAACAATGAGCAGTTCTTC. Encoded protein: CASSPRTSGREVGANNEQFF.

This clonotype has just a few counts. J is TRBJ1-6 and V is TRBV12-3 or TRBV12-4; D is uncertain. The CDR3 has 12 amino acids. The V and J ends lost 3 bases and 10 bases respectively, with 7 bases between them. CDR3 sequence (DNA): TGTGCCAGCAGTTTTTCGGGATCACCCCTCCACTTT. This translates into CASSFSGSPLHF.

A note on this clonotype: One junction end does not reproduce the germline sequence, and a read error may be involved. The CDR3 reads CASRGIPGLAVEKIQYF. DNA for the CDR3: TGTGCCAGCAGAGGGATACCGGGACTAGCGGTTGAAAAAATTCAGTACTTC. The genes are TRBV28 and TRBJ2-4, with 11 bases lining up with TRBD2. The germline CDR1 and CDR2 sequences are MDHEN and SYDVKM. The CDR3 length is 17 residues.

J is TRBJ2-7 and V is TRBV3-1, with TRBD2 matching over 12 bases. The ends lost 3 bases at V and 6 bases at J; junction bases unmatched: 12. This CDR3 has 17 residues. The germline CDR1 and CDR2 sequences are LGHDT and YNNKEL (reference sequence). This CDR3 reads CASSQVSSGGALGEQYF. CDR3 coding DNA: TGTGCCAGCAGCCAGGTATCTAGCGGGGGGGCCCTCGGCGAGCAGTACTTC.